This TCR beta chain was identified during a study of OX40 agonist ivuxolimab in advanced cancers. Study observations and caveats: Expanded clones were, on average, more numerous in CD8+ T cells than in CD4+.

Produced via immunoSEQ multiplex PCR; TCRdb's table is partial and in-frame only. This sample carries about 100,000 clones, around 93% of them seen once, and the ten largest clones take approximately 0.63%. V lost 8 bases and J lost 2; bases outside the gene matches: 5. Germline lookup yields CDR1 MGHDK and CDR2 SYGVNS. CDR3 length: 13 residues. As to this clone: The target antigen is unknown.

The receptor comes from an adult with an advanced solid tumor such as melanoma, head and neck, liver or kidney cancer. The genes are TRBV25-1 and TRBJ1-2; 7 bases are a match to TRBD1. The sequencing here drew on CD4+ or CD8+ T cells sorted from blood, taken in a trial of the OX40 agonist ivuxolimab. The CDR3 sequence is CASQGVSNYGYTF. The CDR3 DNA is TGTGCCAGCCAGGGGGTGTCAAACTATGGCTACACCTTC.